Shown below are 5 T cell receptor beta chains from a single sample sequenced in a study of T cells in localized non-small cell lung cancer. TCRdb's copy holds only in-frame clones and misses some; the assay was immunoSEQ multiplex PCR. Of nearly 40,000 clones in the sample, around 86% were seen once. The sequencing used peripheral blood, collected before any cancer treatment. The receptor set was obtained from a man between 18 and 50 years old with stage I lung adenocarcinoma.

V and J are TRBV15 and TRBJ2-7; TRBD2 might be the D (5 bases). Trimming took 0 bases from V and 4 from J, leaving 7 bases between them. Germline V gives CDR1 LNHNV, CDR2 YYDKDF (reference sequence). This CDR3 spans 13 amino acids. The CDR3, as DNA: TGTGCCACCAGCAGAGAACCGGGGTACGAGCAGTACTTC. Residues: CATSREPGYEQYF.

The V and J genes are TRBV29-1 and TRBJ2-7, with a possible D match to TRBD2 (5 bases). Germline CDR1 reads SQVTM; CDR2 reads ANQGSEA. This CDR3 is built from 14 residues. The V end was cut by 1 base, the J end by 2 bases, with 12 bases between. In DNA form, the CDR3 reads TGCAGCGTTGAAGCCGCGGACGGGACCTACGAGCAGTACTTC. Translating it yields CSVEAADGTYEQYF.

The chain uses TRBV7-8 and TRBJ2-3, with D uncertain. Trimming removed 0 bases from V and 1 base from J, with 17 bases in between. The CDR3 is made up of 18 amino acids. Germline values: CDR1 SGHVS, CDR2 FQNEAQ. The CDR3 bases are TGTGCCAGCAGCTTAGCTTTATCGGGCTTTCCCCGCACAGATACGCAGTATTTT. Protein sequence: CASSLALSGFPRTDTQYF.

V is TRBV4-3 and J is TRBJ2-2, with D tentatively TRBD1 or TRBD2 (5 bases each). V was clipped by 0 bases and J by 6 bases, with 11 bases between them. Germline loops: CDR1 LGHNA, CDR2 YSLEER. The CDR3 spans 15 residues. The CDR3 DNA reads TGCGCCAGCAGCCAAGAACTAGGGGATCCCGGGGAGCTGTTTTTT. Its protein is CASSQELGDPGELFF.

The V gene is TRBV19, the J gene TRBJ1-1; no definite D call. There are 16 residues in the CDR3. V lost 4 bases to trimming and J lost 5 bases, with 20 bases between them. Germline loops: CDR1 LNHDA, CDR2 SQIVND (reference sequence). The CDR3 sequence is CASSTPREGEGTEAFF. The CDR3 region has the DNA TGTGCCAGTAGTACCCCCCGAGAGGGCGAAGGGACTGAAGCTTTCTTT.